The rows below give T cell receptor beta chains drawn from one sample of a study of T cells in Graves' hyperthyroidism and ophthalmopathy. TCRdb ran MiXCR on the multiplex PCR reads and lists one entry per CDR3 protein. The sample includes around 800,000 distinct CDR3 sequences, 38% of them seen just once. Sequenced material: blood. The source of these receptors is a man younger than 35 with Graves' hyperthyroidism. Both conserved end residues are part of each CDR3. D genes are given only for firm matches. Clone size is given for some rows only: seen once, a few or many times, or a class if the clone is expanded.

TRBV6-1	TRBJ2-5	.	.	CAGSGGTLQETQYF	TGTGCCGGCAGTGGAGGGACACTACAAGAGACCCAGTACTTC
TRBV19	TRBJ2-7	TRBD1	few	CASSTDRGLRSYEQYF	TGTGCCAGTAGTACCGACAGGGGTCTTAGGTCCTACGAGCAGTACTTC
TRBV2	TRBJ2-7	TRBD2	.	CASSVPGTSDYEQYF	TGTGCCAGCAGTGTCCCCGGGACTAGCGACTACGAGCAGTACTTC
TRBV7-9	TRBJ1-5	.	many	CASSPAGQPQHF	TGTGCCAGCAGCCCGGCTGGACAGCCCCAGCATTTT
TRBV24-1	TRBJ1-6	.	many	CATSKGVGSPLHF	TGTGCCACCAGTAAGGGAGTTGGATCACCCCTCCACTTT
TRBV10-3	TRBJ1-5	TRBD1	few	CASISPGQLFNQPQHF	TGTGCCAGCATATCGCCGGGACAGCTTTTCAATCAGCCCCAGCATTTT
TRBV20-1	TRBJ1-5	.	many	CSATRGSVNQPQHF	TGCAGTGCTACTCGGGGATCGGTAAATCAGCCCCAGCATTTT
TRBV29-1	TRBJ2-5	TRBD2	many	CSVEDLGGEETQYF	TGCAGCGTTGAAGATTTGGGAGGGGAAGAGACCCAGTACTTC
TRBV7-2	TRBJ2-7	.	.	CASSQETGSPYEQYF	TGCGCCAGCAGCCAAGAGACGGGATCCCCCTACGAGCAGTACTTC
TRBV5-1	TRBJ1-1	.	.	CASSTGQTAEKAFF	TGCGCCAGCAGCACAGGACAAACAGCCGAGAAAGCTTTCTTT
TRBV5-4	TRBJ1-2	.	many	CASSLSRAAYGYTF	TGTGCCAGCAGCCTAAGCAGGGCGGCCTACGGCTACACCTTC
TRBV7-9	TRBJ2-5	TRBD2	.	CASSLDWRGGLQETQYF	TGTGCCAGCAGCTTAGATTGGCGGGGGGGTCTCCAAGAGACCCAGTACTTC
TRBV7-2	TRBJ2-2	.	.	CASSRDSHTGELFF	TGTGCCAGCAGCCGGGACTCTCACACCGGGGAGCTGTTTTTT
TRBV7-8	TRBJ2-6	.	few	CASSKGDVLTF	TGTGCCAGCAGCAAAGGGGACGTCCTGACTTTC
TRBV19	TRBJ2-5	.	few	CASGTSQETQYF	TGTGCCAGTGGGACATCCCAAGAGACCCAGTACTTC
TRBV29-1	TRBJ1-2	.	many	CSVRSEEWGVRYGYTF	TGCAGCGTGAGGTCGGAGGAGTGGGGGGTCCGGTATGGCTACACCTTC
TRBV7-2	TRBJ2-7	TRBD2	.	CASSFAGLAGREQYF	TGTGCCAGCAGCTTCGCGGGACTAGCGGGGAGGGAGCAGTACTTC
TRBV6-5	TRBJ2-2	.	few	CASTSMRTGELFF	TGTGCCAGCACTTCTATGCGCACCGGGGAGCTGTTTTTT
TRBV6-7	TRBJ2-5	.	few	CASSYGGQGDKTQYF	TGTGCCAGCAGTTACGGGGGGCAGGGTGACAAGACCCAGTACTTC
TRBV13	TRBJ2-7	TRBD1	.	CASRRLGTAYEQYF	TGTGCCAGCAGGAGACTCGGGACAGCCTACGAGCAGTACTTC
TRBV7-2	TRBJ2-2	.	.	CASSSSLRGANTGELFF	TGTGCCAGCAGCTCTTCCTTGAGGGGGGCGAACACCGGGGAGCTGTTTTTT
TRBV28	TRBJ2-7	.	.	CASSPTAYSYEQYF	TGTGCCAGCAGTCCTACAGCGTACTCCTACGAGCAGTACTTC
TRBV2	TRBJ1-1	.	many	CASGGTEAFF	TGTGCCAGCGGTGGTACTGAAGCTTTCTTT
TRBV9	TRBJ2-7	.	few	CASSQAPESRYF	TGTGCCAGCAGCCAAGCCCCGGAGTCGAGATACTTC
TRBV5-1	TRBJ1-2	.	.	CASSLEVPLPTFYGYTF	TGCGCCAGCAGCTTGGAGGTTCCGCTCCCAACATTCTATGGCTACACCTTC
TRBV7-2	TRBJ2-5	TRBD2	few	CASRARLLAETQYF	TGTGCCAGCAGGGCCCGGTTACTAGCGGAGACCCAGTACTTC
TRBV2	TRBJ1-4	.	few	CAGRLALATNEKLFF	TGTGCCGGGCGGCTGGCCCTTGCAACTAATGAAAAACTGTTTTTT
TRBV2	TRBJ2-7	TRBD1	many	CATRTGTHEQYF	TGTGCCACTAGGACAGGGACCCACGAGCAGTACTTC
TRBV2	TRBJ1-4	.	many	CASSELREGVGKLFF	TGTGCCAGCAGTGAACTCCGGGAAGGGGTTGGAAAACTGTTTTTT
TRBV7-9	TRBJ1-3	.	.	CASRQDSSSGNTIYF	TGTGCCAGCAGACAAGACAGTTCCTCTGGAAACACCATATATTTT
TRBV12-3/TRBV12-4	TRBJ2-7	TRBD1	once	CASSGQGARYEQYF	TGTGCCAGCAGCGGACAGGGGGCGAGGTACGAGCAGTACTTC
TRBV19	TRBJ1-1	.	few	CASRTTGLSTEAFF	TGTGCCAGTAGGACAACAGGGTTGAGCACTGAAGCTTTCTTT
TRBV29-1	TRBJ1-1	.	.	CSGQGGAEAFF	TGCAGCGGGCAGGGAGGCGCTGAAGCTTTCTTT
TRBV3-1	TRBJ1-2	.	many	CASSQDSHGYTF	TGTGCCAGCAGCCAAGATAGTCATGGCTACACCTTC
TRBV7-9	TRBJ2-2	.	many	CASTRVGELFF	TGTGCCAGCACCAGGGTCGGGGAGCTGTTTTTT
TRBV7-2	TRBJ2-5	TRBD2	.	CASSPSGRDSQETQYF	TGTGCCAGCAGCCCCTCAGGGAGGGACTCCCAAGAGACCCAGTACTTC
TRBV2	TRBJ2-5	.	few	CASSEMNGAAQYF	TGTGCCAGCAGTGAAATGAATGGGGCGGCCCAGTACTTC
TRBV5-1	TRBJ2-7	TRBD1	many	CASSLGQGSEQYF	TGCGCCAGCAGCTTGGGACAGGGTTCCGAGCAGTACTTC
TRBV19	TRBJ1-1	.	.	CASSIDHGGWGTEAFF	TGTGCCAGTAGTATAGATCACGGGGGATGGGGCACTGAAGCTTTCTTT
TRBV20-1	TRBJ1-5	.	many	CSARQGWKPQHF	TGCAGTGCTAGGCAGGGGTGGAAGCCCCAGCATTTT
TRBV5-1	TRBJ1-1	TRBD1	few	CASSQRTGGPMNTEAFF	TGCGCCAGCAGCCAAAGGACAGGGGGCCCAATGAACACTGAAGCTTTCTTT
TRBV7-2	TRBJ1-2	TRBD1	.	CASSGRQGARDYGYTF	TGTGCCAGCAGCGGACGACAGGGGGCGCGGGACTATGGCTACACCTTC
TRBV15	TRBJ1-5	.	.	CATSSFGSASNQPQHF	TGTGCCACCAGCAGTTTCGGGTCGGCTAGCAATCAGCCCCAGCATTTT
TRBV24-1	TRBJ1-6	.	.	CATSDSAGNSPLHF	TGTGCCACCAGTGACTCGGCGGGTAATTCACCCCTCCACTTT
TRBV2	TRBJ1-5	TRBD1	few	CASSQGMGQGNQPQHF	TGTGCCAGCAGCCAAGGGATGGGACAGGGGAATCAGCCCCAGCATTTT
TRBV6-5	TRBJ2-6	.	few	CASSDVGRPGDGANVLTF	TGTGCCAGCAGTGACGTCGGACGGCCCGGCGACGGGGCCAACGTCCTGACTTTC
TRBV12-3/TRBV12-4	TRBJ1-5	.	many	CASSFVGADQPQHF	TGTGCCAGCAGTTTCGTAGGGGCAGACCAGCCCCAGCATTTT
TRBV4-2	TRBJ2-7	.	.	CASSQEFAPVSYEQYF	TGTGCCAGCAGCCAAGAATTCGCGCCCGTCTCCTACGAGCAGTACTTC